The TCR beta chain under discussion was sequenced for a study of shared clonotypes between healthy human individuals. It was CD45RO-negative cells, positively selected for CCR7, that made up naive CD8 cells, with terminally differentiated effector memory CD45RA+ cells excluded. Healthy adults negative for HIV, lacking recent acute infections or vaccinations, served as donors. Assay used: immunoSEQ multiplex PCR; TCRdb lists only in-frame clones, some missing. The table includes some 600,000 clones, approximately 96% detected once. This CDR3 comprises 15 residues. Unmatched junction bases numbered 6, after V lost 4 bases and J lost 0 bases. Germline assignment: CDR1 SGHRS and CDR2 YFSETQ.

The sequence was collected from a woman aged 25 to 45 in good health. The chain links TRBV5-1 to TRBJ2-7; 8 bases agree with TRBD1. The material sequenced was naive CD8+ T cells sorted from blood. For the CDR3, the DNA is TGCGCCAGCAGCCCCGGGACAGGAGTCTCCTACGAGCAGTACTTC. It is translated as CASSPGTGVSYEQYF.